This record concerns one TCR beta chain sequence. This clonotype has ten or more counts. The antigen it binds to is not known. No base quality information exists; no much larger clone differs at one position. The record originates from a study of regulatory T cells in long-lasting Graves disease (dated by TCRdb to the early 2020s). Notes on the research overall: In the newly diagnosed Graves' disease group, patients had been taking antithyroid drugs for less than 3 months. The study was conducted in China and was registered as a clinical trial. A total of roughly 33 samples were covered by TCR sequencing, comprising some 13 persistent and around 20 newly diagnosed Graves' disease patients. Persistent Graves' disease patients were compared with newly diagnosed Graves' disease patients by peripheral blood TCR sequencing and RNA sequencing. Overall study results and their limits: A larger number of public clonotypes was shared among persistent patients (around 3,000) than among newly diagnosed patients (approximately 930). Lower TCR Shannon entropy and fewer highly expanded clones were observed in persistent Graves' disease patients than in newly diagnosed patients, which suggested clonal expansion. The study examined only peripheral blood because the primary lesion, thyroid tissue, could not be accessed. The authors acknowledged the small sample size as a limitation that may reduce accuracy. TRBV28, TRBJ1-2 and TRBJ2-5 were preferentially used in persistent disease, while TRBV20-1 and TRBJ2-1 were favored in newly diagnosed disease. Only the TCR beta chain was sequenced and analyzed.

Library preparation used multiplex PCR. TCRdb names Illumina HiSeq 4000 as the instrument used. To build TCR beta libraries, CDR3 regions were amplified by Arm-PCR using iRepertoire HTBI primers. Before sequencing, the PCR products went through gel purification. As for the authors' bioinformatics: A total of 62 TRBV and about 13 TRBJ segments were identified across samples and were used for gene usage analysis of CDR3 amino acid clonotypes. COPE and FqMerger were used to merge filtered high-quality paired reads into contigs. Contigs were aligned with BLAST to IMGT TRBV, TRBD and TRBJ reference genes, and CDR3 was defined per IMGT. Any clonotype with a frequency above 0.1% was classified as a highly expanded clone. Shannon entropy was used to measure repertoire diversity, and the Gini coefficient was used to measure V-J evenness. A clonotype was considered public if more than one individual shared it. The raw public reads went through TCRdb reprocessing: fastp at Q25, MiXCR clone calling, in-frame beta chains kept. Rows are unified per CDR3 protein, each entry keeping the most common DNA and genes. TCRdb's processing, not the authors', yielded these V and J calls. The sample has approximately 470,000 distinct CDR3 sequences on record, under 20% of them singletons. Of the sample, 12% falls within the top ten clones.

In light of the paper, this sample's time point label describes: newly diagnosed GD, antithyroid drugs for less than 3 months. For both TCR sequencing and RNA sequencing, RNA was extracted from PBMCs using TRIzol. The diagnosis of Graves' disease followed American Thyroid Association guidelines. The patients came from an endocrinology department in Xi'an, China. Each patient gave about 8.1 milliliters of peripheral blood, collected in an EDTA anticoagulant tube. PBMCs were isolated by Ficoll Paque Plus density gradient separation without further T cell sorting. An Agilent 2100 Bioanalyzer and agarose gel were used to check RNA quality, while a NanoDrop 2000 measured RNA concentration. From a lookup of the germline V gene (reference sequence), CDR1 and CDR2 are DFQATT and SNEGSKA. Including cysteine and phenylalanine, the CDR3 has 13 amino acids. The DNA shown is the 39-base CDR3, in frame from base 1. Deletion took 5 bases off V and 2 bases off J, with a span of 10 bases between the germline ends.

The same data also contributed to another study, on T cells in Graves' hyperthyroidism and ophthalmopathy. As that second study puts it: A patient counted as having stable Graves' hyperthyroidism if no progression to ophthalmopathy occurred over 18 months of follow-up. Hyperthyroidism patients were newly diagnosed, with disease duration under 2 months, and aged 18 to 65 years. Exclusion was applied to patients with uncontrolled infections, other autoimmune diseases, pregnancy or lactation. Diagnoses relied on clinical symptoms, serum thyroxine and TRAb, thyroid ultrasound and orbital computed tomography. A first-round RT-PCR of the TCR CDR3 used the HTBI primer set with the Qiagen OneStep RT-PCR kit. Most expanded thyroid clonotypes (frequency above 0.001) were also found in blood, which suggests that blood repertoires may mirror thyroid immune responses. A 13 V-J signature model separated ophthalmopathy from stable hyperthyroidism, with around 91% sensitivity and 81.08% specificity in cross-validation and 80%/75% in testing. In validation, the model predicted progression to ophthalmopathy with around 71% sensitivity and approximately 74% specificity, a median of 6.5 months before onset. TCR V-J signatures able to tell the groups apart were searched for in a discovery cohort of around 95 patients, of whom more than 40 had Graves' ophthalmopathy and some 60 had stable Graves' hyperthyroidism. An independent validation cohort of 18 to 20 hyperthyroidism patients and 15 or so patients who later progressed to ophthalmopathy tested prospective prediction of ophthalmopathy. The approximately 98 discovery patients were randomly divided into training and test sets at a 7:3 ratio. Thyroid tissue and blood T-cell repertoires from roughly 6 Graves' hyperthyroidism patients were also compared in the study. After sampling, hyperthyroidism patients received methimazole starting at 30 mg daily, and ophthalmopathy patients received high-dose intravenous methylprednisolone. Libraries were constructed in a second round of multiplex PCR, after which size selection and purification were performed. The libraries were sequenced on an Illumina HiSeq2000 using paired-end 100 bp reads. SOAPnuke was used to process the raw data, with reads discarded if the reads contained adapters or uncalled bases, had a mean Phred below 15, or lacked an exact constant-primer or identifier match. High-quality paired reads were merged using COPE v1.2.5, and each unique nucleotide sequence was defined as a clonotype. MiTCR v1.1 was used to align the clonotypes against IMGT TRBV, TRBD and TRBJ reference segments. Only V-J combinations with frequency above 0.0001, covering 99% to 99.2% of repertoires, were analysed. The TCS score was defined as the ratio of F50 (clonal expansion) to E x V (chaos), calculated using BLOSUM62-based TCRdist between CDR3 peptides within each V-J. Welch's t-statistics and random forest reduced some 510 V-J features to 13, which were used in a naive Bayes classifier (R e1071). No statistical method was used to set the sample size in advance, and investigators knew the group allocation. According to the paper, TCR Vbeta CDR3 sequencing was carried out on 135 peripheral blood samples, which came from fewer than 50 ophthalmopathy, approximately 78 hyperthyroidism and about 17 progressor patients.

Here the chain combines TRBV20-1 and TRBJ2-4; the D assignment is uncertain and may be TRBD1 or TRBD2, with 6 bases supporting each. This specimen was peripheral blood mononuclear cells (PBMCs), taken at new diagnosis, from a patient treated with antithyroid drugs. This TCR was recovered from a man in his forties with Graves disease. Donor details come from another sample of the same person, matched by shared clones. This receptor has the CDR3 CSAGGTTKNIQYF. The sequence in DNA is TGCAGTGCTGGCGGGACAACCAAAAACATTCAGTACTTC.